The clone carrying this T cell receptor beta chain appeared a few times. Its antigen is unknown. TCRdb passed the RT-PCR reads through MiXCR, listing each CDR3 protein once. The sample has about 780,000 distinct CDR3 sequences, 15% to 20% seen once. This entry belongs to a study of response to subunit inactivated influenza vaccine. Findings of the study overall: The study's authors posited that every seasonal influenza vaccination enlists few new T cells.

V was pared by 0 bases and J by 3 bases, with 13 bases between. The CDR3 spans 15 residues. Germline CDR1 is SGHRS and CDR2 is YFSETQ. The source material was PBMCs from blood, sampled more than 4 days after vaccination. This TCR came from a man aged 50-59 years who received an inactivated influenza vaccine. V is TRBV5-1 and J is TRBJ2-7; D might be TRBD1 (6 bases). CDR3 protein: CASSLAPGEFYEQYF. For the CDR3, the DNA is TGCGCCAGCAGCTTGGCCCCAGGGGAATTCTACGAGCAGTACTTC.